This T cell receptor beta chain was obtained from a study of cytomegalovirus exposure and HLA in healthy donors. In germline, CDR1 is SGDLS, CDR2 YYNGEE. The CDR3 is made up of 17 amino acids. V lost 3 bases to trimming and J lost 8 bases, with 24 bases between them. The PCR made use of 60 Vbeta and 13 Jbeta primers. The protocol was immunoSEQ multiplex PCR, while the TCRdb copy is restricted to in-frame clones and leaves out a portion. This sample has 150,000 to 200,000 clones, with 68% found just once. Whole-study results and caveats: In an earlier analysis, productive rearrangement rates for most beta V segments clustered near 87% or 30%. A later analysis associated 16,951 TCR beta sequences with HLA alleles at a 0.05 false discovery rate.

This clone was observed a handful of times. Its target is not known. The material sequenced was PBMCs. V is TRBV9 and J is TRBJ2-1; D perhaps matches TRBD2 (7 bases). This receptor was obtained from a woman aged 18-29 years in good health and CMV-seropositive. The CDR3 here is CASSGVRGGTIIDEQFF. The DNA for the CDR3 is TGTGCCAGCAGCGGCGTTCGAGGGGGGACTATTATCGATGAGCAGTTCTTC.